This is a list of T cell receptor beta chains from one sample in a study of blood T cell repertoires in COVID-19. Libraries were prepared by immunoSEQ multiplex PCR; TCRdb keeps only in-frame clonotypes and omits some of them. The sample carries fewer than 250,000 clones, roughly nine tenths recorded once. Material for sequencing was peripheral blood. The source of these receptors is an older woman who had recovered from COVID-19. CDR3s include the opening cysteine and the closing phenylalanine or tryptophan. The order of the fields is D gene, J gene, clone size, V gene, CDR3 DNA, CDR3 protein. The D gene is left open where the match is weak. Clone size is given for some rows only: seen once, a few or many times, or a class if the clone is expanded.

>TRBD2|TRBJ2-3|-|TRBV2
TGTGCCTCCCCGGTGGGGGGGGTGGGAGATACGCAGTATTTT
CASPVGGVGDTQYF
>-|TRBJ2-3|-|TRBV7-2
TGTGCCAGCAGCTTGGGGGGGCGGGTGACAGATACGCAGTATTTT
CASSLGGRVTDTQYF
>TRBD1|TRBJ1-5|-|TRBV11-2
TGTGCCAGCAGCTCCTTACAGGGGCCACGAAATCAGCCCCAGCATTTT
CASSSLQGPRNQPQHF
>TRBD1|TRBJ2-7|-|TRBV6-5
TGTGCCAGCAGAGGGACAGGGAACTACGAGCAGTACTTC
CASRGTGNYEQYF
>TRBD2|TRBJ2-2|once|TRBV28
TGTGCCAGCCAAAATAGCGGGGGGCGCACCGGGGAGCTGTTTTTT
CASQNSGGRTGELFF
>TRBD2|TRBJ2-1|-|TRBV28
TGTGCCAGCAGTGCCCGGACTAGCGGGGGGTCCAGAGAGCAGTTCTTC
CASSARTSGGSREQFF
>-|TRBJ1-1|once|TRBV7-3
TGTGCCAGCAGCTCGATCCCAGAGAACACTGAAGCTTTCTTT
CASSSIPENTEAFF
>-|TRBJ2-6|-|TRBV7-2
TGTGCCAGCAGCTTAGTATCTGGGGCCAACGTCCTGACTTTC
CASSLVSGANVLTF
>-|TRBJ1-2|-|TRBV7-2
TGTGCCAGCAGCTTGGACAGTTTCAACTATGGCTACACCTTC
CASSLDSFNYGYTF
>-|TRBJ2-2|once|TRBV4-3
TGCGCCAGCAGCCAAGCTCCGAGGGTCGGGGAGCTGTTTTTT
CASSQAPRVGELFF
>-|TRBJ2-3|-|TRBV27
TGTGCCAGCAGTTTGTGGGGGCCGTTCCCAAATACGCAGTATTTT
CASSLWGPFPNTQYF
>TRBD1|TRBJ1-5|few|TRBV7-2
TGTGCCAGCAGTCCCAGTGGGGACAGAAATCAGCCCCAGCATTTT
CASSPSGDRNQPQHF
>TRBD1|TRBJ2-5|-|TRBV24-1
TGTGCCACCGGGGACCGGGACAGGTCGGTGGGGACCCAGTACTTC
CATGDRDRSVGTQYF
>-|TRBJ1-6|-|TRBV7-8
TGTGCCAGCAGCTTACAGGGATACAATTCACCCCTCCACTTT
CASSLQGYNSPLHF
>-|TRBJ1-2|-|TRBV4-1
TGCGCCAGCAGCCAAGACCCCCGGAGAACTAACTATGGCTACACCTTC
CASSQDPRRTNYGYTF
>TRBD1|TRBJ2-5|-|TRBV7-2
TGTGCCAGCAGCTCGGACAGGGCGCGGACCCAGTACTTC
CASSSDRARTQYF
>-|TRBJ2-1|-|TRBV27
TGTGCCAGCAGTTTAAGAGGCCTAGTTAACGGTGAGCAGTTCTTC
CASSLRGLVNGEQFF
>TRBD2|TRBJ2-5|-|TRBV5-6
TGTGCCAGCAGCCCAGCAGCGGGGTCTGGAGAGACCCAGTACTTC
CASSPAAGSGETQYF
>-|TRBJ1-2|-|TRBV6-5
TGTGCCAGCAGTTACTCGAGACAGGTCTATGGCTACACCTTC
CASSYSRQVYGYTF
>-|TRBJ1-1|-|TRBV6-5
TGTGCCAGCACCCAGAGGACTGAAGCTTTCTTT
CASTQRTEAFF
>-|TRBJ1-2|-|TRBV6-5
TGTGCCAGCAGTTACGCCCTAGGGGTAGGACGGTATGGCTACACCTTC
CASSYALGVGRYGYTF
>TRBD2|TRBJ2-1|-|TRBV9
TGTGCCAGCGCCGGAAGCGGGGAGTACAATGAGCAGTTCTTC
CASAGSGEYNEQFF
>TRBD1|TRBJ2-7|-|TRBV6-5
TGTGCCAGCATGCGGAAAGGGGACAGCCCCTACGAGCAGTACTTC
CASMRKGDSPYEQYF
>TRBD1|TRBJ1-4|-|TRBV5-3
TGTGCCAGAAGCCGTCAGGGGGTGGGAGAAAAACTGTTTTTT
CARSRQGVGEKLFF
>TRBD2|TRBJ2-7|-|TRBV5-6
TGTGCCAGCAGCCAGCGGGACTCCTCCTCTCACGAGCAGTACTTC
CASSQRDSSSHEQYF
>TRBD1|TRBJ1-5|-|TRBV5-1
TGCGCCAGCAGCTTGGAGGGGGCTTGGGATCAGCCCCAGCATTTT
CASSLEGAWDQPQHF
>-|TRBJ2-7|-|TRBV6-5
TGTGCCAGCAGTTATACCGCGTCCTACGAGCAGTACTTC
CASSYTASYEQYF
>TRBD1|TRBJ1-2|-|TRBV19
TGTGCCAGTAGTAGGGCGGACAGGGGGCTTTCTAACTATGGCTACACCTTC
CASSRADRGLSNYGYTF
>TRBD2|TRBJ2-5|-|TRBV6-5
TGTGCCAGCAGTCGACTAGCGGGGTTGGAGACCCAGTACTTC
CASSRLAGLETQYF
>TRBD1|TRBJ2-2|-|TRBV5-4
TGTGCCAGCAGCTGGACAGGTCTGGCCGGGGAGCTGTTTTTT
CASSWTGLAGELFF
>-|TRBJ2-1|-|TRBV7-3
TGTGCCAGCAGCTTAGCCCAGACTAGGGGCAATGAGCAGTTCTTC
CASSLAQTRGNEQFF
>TRBD1|TRBJ1-2|-|TRBV7-2
TGTGCCAGCAGCATGCAGACAGGGGGGTATGGCTACACCTTC
CASSMQTGGYGYTF
>-|TRBJ1-1|many|TRBV5-1
TGCGCCAGCAGCGGGGCGACGAACACTGAAGCTTTCTTT
CASSGATNTEAFF
>-|TRBJ2-6|-|TRBV5-4
TGTGCCAGCGCGCCAAGGGGAACTGGGGCCAACGTCCTGACTTTC
CASAPRGTGANVLTF
>-|TRBJ1-2|-|TRBV6-2/TRBV6-3
TGTGCCAGCAGCCGGGACAATCCCCCCTATGGCTACACCTTC
CASSRDNPPYGYTF
>TRBD1|TRBJ1-2|few|TRBV9
TGTGCCAGCACCGACAGGGGGATACGTGGCTACACCTTC
CASTDRGIRGYTF
>TRBD1|TRBJ2-4|-|TRBV6-5
TGTGCCAGCGCCCTAGGGGGACAGGGGAAAAACATTCAGTACTTC
CASALGGQGKNIQYF
>-|TRBJ2-7|-|TRBV7-3
TGTGCCAGCAGCTTAGGGGGGGCTGACGAGCAGTACTTC
CASSLGGADEQYF
>-|TRBJ1-1|few|TRBV7-3
TGTGCCAGCGCCGGGACATTGAACACTGAAGCTTTCTTT
CASAGTLNTEAFF
>TRBD2|TRBJ2-3|-|TRBV13
TGTGCCAGCAGCGCCTCACTACGGACTAGCGGGGGCCACGCGGATACGCAGTATTTT
CASSASLRTSGGHADTQYF
>-|TRBJ1-2|-|TRBV5-1
TGCGCCAGCAGCGAGCAGAATAGACAGTATGGCTACACCTTC
CASSEQNRQYGYTF
>-|TRBJ1-6|-|TRBV2
TGTGCCAGCACCCGACAGAATAATTCACCCCTCCACTTT
CASTRQNNSPLHF
>TRBD1|TRBJ1-5|-|TRBV19
TGTGCCAGTAGTATATTTGGACAGGGTAATCAGCCCCAGCATTTT
CASSIFGQGNQPQHF
>-|TRBJ2-7|-|TRBV5-4
TGTGCCAGCAGCTTGGGAGGTAGCTCCTACGAGCAGTACTTC
CASSLGGSSYEQYF
>-|TRBJ2-7|-|TRBV7-6
TGTGCCAGCAGCTTAGCATCTACAGTCTCCTACGAGCAGTACTTC
CASSLASTVSYEQYF